A single T cell receptor beta chain is shown here with its context. What antigen it recognizes has not been identified. No qualities accompany the bases; no much larger clone lies one base away. The sample belongs to a study of cytomegalovirus exposure and HLA in healthy donors (dated by TCRdb to about 2017). The study in broad terms: According to an earlier analysis of a few hundred of the donors, some 170 million T cells yielded 117 million unique TCR beta sequences and 276 Gb of sequence data. Donor age, sex, ethnicity and CMV serostatus were collected together with the repertoire data. Roughly 5 DR-DQ haplotypes were treated as single units for association and clustering because of strong linkage in the cohort. A later analysis re-analyzed previously published TCR beta repertoires from 650 to 800 donors and added high-resolution HLA genotyping to study TCR occurrence patterns. The study profiled the T cell repertoires of hundreds of subjects by immunosequencing and related them to cytomegalovirus serostatus. The study combined high-throughput TCR immunosequencing, statistical association of individual TCRs with disease status, and machine learning to predict cytomegalovirus infection status. On average, 235,054 unique TCR beta nucleotide sequences were sequenced per donor among some 430 genotyped donors of the cohort, with 15% to 20% of those sequences being non-productive. Typing coverage varied by locus: roughly 629-640 donors for A, B, C, DRB1 and DQB1; about 520 for DQA1; nearly 610 for DPA1; 450 to 480 for DPB1. The later analysis used no new phenotypic data to find candidate immune exposures, relying instead on TCR beta sequences and their occurrence across donors. A later genetic analysis took genome-wide SNP genotypes for about 65% of the roughly 670 donors and used that subset as a discovery cohort. All discovery cohort repertoires had been generated using a single sequencing platform. Among the roughly 400 genotyped donors, around 81% belonged to the genetic ancestry cluster associated with self-reported Caucasian donors. HLA typing covered class I and class II loci at four-digit resolution. Along with the 666-subject first cohort, a separate validation cohort of over 90 different subjects was used. An early release covering around 630 HLA-typed donors comprised approximately 300 gigabases of sequencing data and roughly 85 million unique TCR sequences. In an earlier analysis of 587 of the donors, high-throughput TCR beta sequencing was used to judge whether each TCR beta V gene segment behaved as functional or pseudogenic. The study aimed to test whether signatures of past pathogen exposure could be identified by cataloging public T cell receptors.

The library was prepared using the immunoSEQ multiplex PCR assay. The multiplex PCR relied on a mix of 60 forward primers for TCR Vbeta segments and 13 reverse primers for TCR Jbeta segments. The CDR3 region of rearranged TCR beta genes was amplified from genomic DNA by a multiplex PCR assay. The amplified TCR beta libraries were sequenced on the Illumina HiSeq System as 87-base-pair reads. Per the source publication's procedure: A later analysis tallied some 79 million unique TCR beta chains across the 550 to 850 repertoires, and some 12 million of those chains were shared by two or more donors. Raw reads were error-corrected and collapsed into unique sequences by a nearest-neighbor algorithm in which closely related sequences were merged to remove PCR and sequencing errors. V, D and J gene segments were assigned by aligning CDR3 sequences to IMGT reference sequences. For a sequence to be retained, a match of at least six nucleotides was required to both a V gene segment and a J gene segment. A rearrangement was called productive if the CDR3 had no stop codons and remained in frame with V and J, and every other rearrangement was called non-productive. CDR3 was defined by IMGT convention, running from the second conserved V-encoded cysteine to the conserved J-encoded phenylalanine. The earlier analysis of about 610 of the donors excluded any sequence lacking an unambiguous match to a single V gene segment. An earlier analysis of under 750 of the donors called V segments functional above 56.7% productive rearrangements and segregating when the between-donor standard deviation exceeded 5%. A statistical classification framework was built to diagnose cytomegalovirus status from the catalog of TCR beta chain sequences. In a later analysis, V and J genes were assigned by comparing TCR nucleotide sequences against IMGT/GENE-DB human TR gene sequences. Using the TCRdist pipeline, a later analysis assigned CDR3 sequences along with most-parsimonious VDJ recombination scenarios. In a later analysis, every TCR beta chain was defined by the combination of its CDR3 amino acid sequence and its V-gene family, and reads without a unique V-gene family were dropped. A later analysis removed 550 to 700 highly shared, low-generation-probability nucleotide sequences to deal with suspected cross-contamination and a sequencing artifact. In a later analysis, a clonal expansion index for each public chain was calculated from normalized within-repertoire ranks of inferred template counts. Generation probabilities in a later analysis came from a VDJ recombination model fitted to out-of-frame rearrangements, and those results were checked against IGoR. In a later analysis, hypergeometric tests were used to score TCR-TCR, TCR-HLA and TCR-CMV co-occurrence, with a repertoire-size bias correction applied to TCR pairs. A later analysis estimated false discovery rates by permuting HLA or CMV assignments 20 times. A later analysis grouped co-occurring TCRs with DBSCAN, adding TCRdist sequence similarity when clustering within HLA-allele-positive subsets. Repertoires with fewer than 30,000 or more than 120,000 public chains, plus five repertoires with anomalous nucleotide sharing, were excluded from co-occurrence clustering. TCRdb holds this immuneACCESS table with in-frame rearrangements only. Some clones are missing; in checked studies, unresolved V genes explain under half, and the rest has no known cause. For V, J and clone size, that table is used; D and trimming come from the DNA. Here the sample has about 92,000 clones; 84% occur a single time. The biggest ten clones account for 5.6% of the sample.

Summary of the overall study and its limitations: A further reported finding was that TCR beta sequences accurately predicted the HLA-A and HLA-B alleles for most subjects in the first cohort. Because HLA typing was missing for some donors at each locus, association tests included only the typed subset. Linkage disequilibrium might explain the correlated functional status among segregating V segments, but an unknown experimental factor could not be ruled out. In a later analysis, HLA-associated TCR beta chains were found to be more clonally expanded and to have lower generation probabilities than equally common non-associated chains. In vitro tests confirmed that three of the cytomegalovirus-associated TCR beta chains recognize cytomegalovirus antigens. Because counts were too low, some 17 rarely observed V segments, including chromosome 9 orphons, were left out of the earlier analysis of over 550 of the donors. In a later genetic analysis, fewer N-insertions in productive TCRs were reported among donors in an Asian-associated ancestry cluster than the approximately 710-donor mean. In both the original and validation cohorts, the classifier was reported to diagnose cytomegalovirus status with high specificity and sensitivity. A later analysis found that TCR association rates varied across HLA loci, with DRB1 alleles showing the most associated TCRs and HLA-C alleles the fewest. Strong co-occurrence of HLA alleles, especially DR and DQ, made assigning TCR associations to individual alleles difficult. In a later analysis, several top co-occurrence clusters were reported to appear linked to parvovirus B19, influenza, CMV and Epstein-Barr virus. This cohort had only TCR beta chains sequenced, and the lack of alpha or paired-chain data limited which features could be detected. The presence/absence analyses assumed that sequencing depth was roughly uniform across donors, and that assumption may not be true. The authors suggested that the approach could potentially be generalized to other disease states and immunological phenotypes. Most TCR sequences were seen in very few donors, while some public TCRs were found in many individuals. Broadly in line with IMGT annotations, most TCR beta V segments showed up in productive rearrangements about 87% or about 30% of the time in an earlier analysis of a few hundred of the donors. In the study, 150 to 200 TCR beta chains were listed as associated with cytomegalovirus. CMV serostatus was the only immune exposure information available for the cohort. According to a later analysis, most CMV-associated TCR beta chains appeared to be HLA-restricted, and the HLA associations seemed to be driven largely by CMV exposure. At a false discovery rate of 0.05, a later analysis linked 16,951 TCR beta sequences to specific HLA alleles. A cluster of highly shared sequence variants was judged likely to represent a technical artifact of the sequencing pipeline. A later genetic analysis associated a missense DCLRE1C variant with V-gene and J-gene trimming of TCR beta chains, and an independent cohort replicated the association.

The cohort comprised around 690 healthy bone marrow donors. At the time of sampling, every cohort member was nominally healthy, though immune exposures that went unrecorded were likely present. The donor was CMV seropositive and was included in the group of 289 seropositive cohort members. A peripheral blood sample was provided by each donor, and peripheral blood mononuclear cells were used for TCR beta sequencing. The Qiagen DNeasy Blood Extraction Kit was used to extract genomic DNA from the blood cell samples. The sequence was collected from a woman under 30 in good health and CMV-seropositive. Sequencing was done on a sample of PBMCs.

The sequence in DNA is TGCGCCAGCAGCCACCGGGACTATTCAGATACGCAGTATTTT. It codes for CASSHRDYSDTQYF. The chain is assembled from TRBV5-1 and TRBJ2-3, with 7 junctional bases fitting TRBD2. Trimming removed 4 bases from V and 4 bases from J; the gene matches leave 6 bases unexplained. Based on the germline V gene, the CDR1 and CDR2 sequences are SGHRS and YFSETQ. The CDR3 holds 14 amino acids from the cysteine to the phenylalanine. Left in the record is the CDR3 DNA by itself, 42 bases read in frame from the first base. Reference TRBV5-1 and TRBJ2-3 genes cover what lies past the CDR3, so the full variable domain is KAGVTQTPRYLIKTRGQQVTLSCSPISGHRSVSWYQQTPGQGLQFLFEYFSETQRNKGNFPGRFSGRQFSNSRSEMNVSTLELGDSALYLCASSHRDYSDTQYFGPGTRLTVL.